Below, 4 T cell receptor beta chains from the same sample are listed, as sequenced in a study of OX40 agonist ivuxolimab in advanced cancers. Here immunoSEQ multiplex PCR was the method, and the copy in TCRdb shows in-frame clones only, minus some. Here the sample spans tens of thousands of clones, around 85% being singletons. The sequenced sample was CD4+ or CD8+ T cells sorted from blood, obtained in a trial of the OX40 agonist ivuxolimab. These receptors originate from an adult with an advanced solid tumor such as melanoma, head and neck, liver or kidney cancer.

The rearrangement joins TRBV11-2 to TRBJ2-7; the match to TRBD2 covers 8 bases. Per the germline V gene, CDR1 is SGHAT and CDR2 is FQNNGV. The CDR3 is made up of 12 amino acids. Unmatched junction bases numbered 3, after V lost 4 bases and J lost 7 bases. The CDR3 region is CASSSSGREQYF. The CDR3 DNA sequence: TGTGCCAGCAGCTCCAGCGGGAGAGAGCAGTACTTC.

The CDR3 DNA is TGTGCCATCAGTGAGCGGGGCAAGAACACTGAAGCTTTCTTT. Protein sequence: CAISERGKNTEAFF. The genes are TRBV10-3 and TRBJ1-1, with a weak D call TRBD1 (5 bases). V was pared by 2 bases and J by 1 base, with 8 bases between. This CDR3 has 14 residues. CDR1 ENHRY and CDR2 SYGVKD come from the germline V gene.

The rearrangement joins TRBV9 to TRBJ2-6; D remains unclear. This CDR3 has 15 residues. V shed 4 bases and J shed 4 bases, with 12 bases lying between them. The germline gives CDR1 SGDLS, CDR2 YYNGEE. The DNA for the CDR3 is TGTGCCAGCAGCCTTCAGACGTCCGGGGCCAACGTCCTGACTTTC. Translation gives CASSLQTSGANVLTF.

This clone has just one count. The rearrangement joins TRBV5-4 to TRBJ1-1; D is unclear. From germline, CDR1 is SGHNT and CDR2 YYREEE (reference sequence). Trimming left V 2 bases short and J 2 bases short, with 7 bases between. The CDR3 extends over 13 amino acids. The CDR3 sequence: CASSFRANTEAFF. The CDR3 region has the DNA TGTGCCAGCAGCTTTAGAGCTAACACTGAAGCTTTCTTT.